One sample yielded the 17 T cell receptor beta chains listed below, sequenced in a study of neurological immune-mediated disorders. TCRdb used MiXCR to reprocess the 5' RACE reads, holding one entry per CDR3 protein. This sample has more than 50,000 distinct CDR3 sequences; under 3.5% occur once, and the top ten carry approximately 7.1%. The sequencing sample was made of PBMCs. These TCRs come from a woman between 55 and 75 years old with multiple sclerosis.

This clonotype was counted at least ten times. This chain joins TRBV20-1 and TRBJ2-5; D is possibly TRBD1 (6 bases). CDR3 length: 15 amino acids. The germline V and J ends were trimmed by 5 bases and 5 bases, with 21 bases remaining between them. In germline, CDR1 is DFQATT, CDR2 SNEGSKA (reference sequence). In DNA form, the CDR3 reads TGCAGTGCTCCCCCCCGAACAGGGAATAGGGAGACCCAGTACTTC. Translation gives CSAPPRTGNRETQYF.

This clonotype appeared many times. The CDR3 loop is CASRELASADTQYF. The CDR3, as DNA: TGTGCCAGCAGGGAACTAGCGAGTGCAGATACGCAGTATTTT. J is TRBJ2-3 and V is TRBV2, with 7 bases aligning to TRBD2. The CDR3 totals 14 residues. Trimming took 6 bases from V and 4 from J; bases not matched to a gene: 7. The germline V gene has CDR1 SNHLY and CDR2 FYNNEI.

This clonotype has ten or more counts. The rearrangement joins TRBV19 to TRBJ1-2; D may be TRBD1 (6 bases). CDR1 is LNHDA, CDR2 SQIVND, per germline (reference sequence). V was trimmed by 6 bases and J by 5 bases, leaving 13 bases between them. The CDR3 loop spans 13 amino acids. CDR3 nucleotides: TGTGCCAGTAGCCGCGCAGGGGTTTATGGCTACACCTTC. Amino acids: CASSRAGVYGYTF. Full variable domain (remainder filled in from reference TRBV19 and TRBJ1-2): DGGITQSPKYLFRKEGQNVTLSCEQNLNHDAMYWYRQDPGQGLRLIYYSQIVNDFQKGDIAEGYSVSREKKESFPLTVTSAQKNPTAFYLCASSRAGVYGYTFGSGTRLTVV.

This clonotype has a count of ten or more. The chain is built from TRBV10-3 and TRBJ1-1, with D perhaps TRBD1 (5 bases). The CDR3 length is 15 residues. Trimming stripped 2 bases from V and 8 bases from J, with 18 bases between. Germline lookup yields CDR1 ENHRY and CDR2 SYGVKD. The CDR3 DNA is TGTGCCATCAGTGAGAGCGGAGGGAAGGGGTACGAAGCTTTCTTT. It specifies CAISESGGKGYEAFF.

The sample holds many counts of this clonotype. The V call is TRBV15, the J call TRBJ2-4; possible D gene TRBD2, 5 bases. The ends were cut back, 4 bases at V and 1 base at J, with 11 bases in the middle. Germline V CDR1 and CDR2: LNHNV, YYDKDF (reference sequence). The CDR3 is made up of 15 amino acids. This chain's CDR3 is CATSTPSNAKNIQYF. The CDR3 DNA reads as TGTGCCACCAGCACACCTAGCAATGCCAAAAACATTCAGTACTTC.

There are many counts of this clonotype. The rearrangement uses TRBV7-2 and TRBJ2-1; the D gene is possibly TRBD2 (6 bases). The V end lost 4 bases, the J end lost 2 bases, and 12 bases lay between the germline ends. The CDR3 consists of 15 residues. Germline CDR1 SGHTA, CDR2 FQGNSA. Here the CDR3 reads CASSSRLGAYNEQFF. CDR3 DNA: TGTGCCAGCAGCTCCCGACTAGGGGCCTACAATGAGCAGTTCTTC. The full variable domain, its missing parts supplied by reference TRBV7-2 and TRBJ2-1, is GAGVSQSPSNKVTEKGKDVELRCDPISGHTALYWYRQSLGQGLEFLIYFQGNSAPDKSGLPSDRFSAERTGGSVSTLTIQRTQQEDSAVYLCASSSRLGAYNEQFFGPGTRLTVL.

This clonotype was seen ten or more times. The V and J genes are TRBV28 and TRBJ2-5; 10 bases agree with TRBD2. The CDR3 contains 13 residues. V gave up 10 bases and J gave up 7 bases; unmatched junction bases: 9. Germline CDR1 and CDR2: MDHEN and SYDVKM. CDR3 nucleotide sequence: TGTGCCAACCAGCGGGGGGGAGGCGGGACCCAGTACTTC. Its protein is CANQRGGGGTQYF.

This clonotype has a count of ten or more. This chain links TRBV14 with TRBJ1-1; TRBD1 is a possible D gene (5 bases). Germline values: CDR1 SGHDN, CDR2 FVKESK. V shed 4 bases and J shed 6 bases, with 15 bases lying between them. CDR3 length equals 14 residues. The CDR3 reads CASSPAGISPEAFF. The CDR3 nucleotides are TGTGCCAGCAGCCCAGCAGGGATTTCCCCTGAAGCTTTCTTT.

This clonotype has ten or more counts. The V call is TRBV6-1, the J call TRBJ2-4, with D possibly being TRBD2 (7 bases). The CDR3 has 16 amino acids. Germline V gives CDR1 MNHNS, CDR2 SASEGT. Trimming took 4 bases from V and 6 from J, leaving 19 bases between them. CDR3 coding DNA: TGTGCCAGCAGTGTTGGGGGGGCCGACATATCAAACATTCAGTACTTC. As protein: CASSVGGADISNIQYF.

This clonotype occurred many times. The chain uses TRBV5-1 and TRBJ2-5, with D unresolved. V was pared by 4 bases and J by 5 bases, with 15 bases between. The germline CDR1 and CDR2 sequences are SGHRS and YFSETQ. There are 14 residues in the CDR3. The CDR3 loop is CASSRIVISETQYF. DNA of the CDR3: TGCGCCAGCAGCCGTATAGTGATTTCGGAGACCCAGTACTTC.

Note on this clonotype: A much larger clonotype is one base distant, so this may be a read error. The rearrangement links TRBV20-1 to TRBJ2-3; D remains ambiguous. Trimming took off 6 bases at V and 5 bases at J, with 9 bases between the two ends. In germline, CDR1 is DFQATT, CDR2 SNEGSKA (reference sequence). The CDR3 covers 11 residues. CDR3 coding DNA: TGCAGTGCCAAGGGCGAAGATACGCAGTATTTT. Translation: CSAKGEDTQYF.

The V gene is TRBV10-3, the J gene TRBJ1-3, with no clear D. This CDR3 has 12 amino acids. V gave up 6 bases and J gave up 12 bases, with 15 bases separating them. Germline CDR1 and CDR2: ENHRY and SYGVKD. Written as DNA, the CDR3 is TGTGCCATCAGCCCGAATGGGAAAAACATATATTTT. It yields the protein CAISPNGKNIYF.

This clonotype was observed many times. V gene TRBV7-9 combines with J gene TRBJ2-3; 8 bases are shared with TRBD2. Germline CDR1 reads SEHNR; CDR2 reads FQNEAQ (reference sequence). The V and J ends lost 3 bases and 3 bases, in that order; junction bases with no gene match: 8. The CDR3 extends over 16 amino acids. CDR3 sequence reads: CASSLLEAGETDTQYF. CDR3 nucleotide sequence: TGTGCCAGCAGCTTGCTAGAAGCGGGAGAGACAGATACGCAGTATTTT.

In this sample, this clonotype turned up many times. The CDR3 bases are TGTGCCAGCAACTTCTGGGGTCAAGAGACCCAGTACTTC. Its translation: CASNFWGQETQYF. The chain recombines TRBV7-2 with TRBJ2-5, with D uncertain. Germline-derived CDR1 and CDR2 are SGHTA and FQGNSA. This CDR3 comprises 13 residues. V was cut by 7 bases and J by 2 bases, with 11 bases left in between.

This clonotype has at least ten counts. The J gene is TRBJ1-3, the V gene TRBV7-9; no definite D call. This CDR3 is 13 amino acids long. Between the trimmed V and J ends, which lost 5 bases and 2 bases, there was a span of 7 bases. Germline CDR1 is SEHNR and CDR2 is FQNEAQ (reference sequence). CDR3 sequence: CASSLIPGNTIYF. DNA for the CDR3: TGTGCCAGCAGCCTGATCCCTGGAAACACCATATATTTT. Combining the CDR3 with reference TRBV7-9 and TRBJ1-3 gives the whole variable domain DTGVSQNPRHKITKRGQNVTFRCDPISEHNRLYWYRQTLGQGPEFLTYFQNEAQLEKSRLLSDRFSAERPKGSFSTLEIQRTEQGDSAMYLCASSLIPGNTIYFGEGSWLTVV.

This clonotype appeared many times. The CDR3 DNA sequence: TGCAGTGCTAGAGATCCCCTCACCGGGCGCTACGAGCAGTACTTC. It encodes CSARDPLTGRYEQYF. The chain couples TRBV20-1 to TRBJ2-7, with unresolved D. Between the trimmed V and J ends, which lost 0 bases and 3 bases, there was a span of 15 bases. CDR1 DFQATT and CDR2 SNEGSKA come from the germline V gene (reference sequence). The CDR3 runs 15 residues.

In its sample, this clonotype was seen many times. This sequence joins TRBV4-2 and TRBJ1-4; D gene uncertain. Germline V gene sequence: CDR1 LGHNA, CDR2 YNFKEQ. V lost 1 base and J 7 bases, leaving 13 bases between the germline ends. This CDR3 is 15 amino acids long. The CDR3 sequence is CASSQGEGLGEKLFF. CDR3 DNA sequence: TGTGCCAGCAGCCAAGGTGAAGGGCTGGGTGAAAAACTGTTTTTT.